One and the same sample provided the 31 T cell receptor beta chains below, sequenced in a study of cytomegalovirus exposure and HLA in healthy donors (dated by TCRdb to about 2017). Libraries were built with the immunoSEQ multiplex PCR assay. For the multiplex PCR, a mixture combining 60 forward primers for TCR Vbeta segments and 13 reverse primers for TCR Jbeta segments was used. TCRdb took over this immuneACCESS table, retaining in-frame rearrangements with V and J assigned. Such tables are incomplete; in checked studies, under half of the missing clones stem from an unresolved V gene, and the remainder is unexplained. The table for this sample lists under 200,000 clones; roughly 85% of them were counted only once. Approximately 4% of the sample rests with the top ten. The source material was PBMCs. These receptor sequences come from a woman aged 25-40 years in good health and CMV-seropositive.

This chain links TRBV5-1 with TRBJ2-1; tentative D call: TRBD2 (6 bases). Trimming pared 5 bases from V and 7 bases from J, leaving 10 bases between. This CDR3 is 12 amino acids long. The germline V gene encodes CDR1 SGHRS and CDR2 YFSETQ. The CDR3 bases are TGCGCCAGCAGGGAGGGGTGGAATGAGCAGTTCTTC. Translating it yields CASREGWNEQFF.

V and J are TRBV9 and TRBJ2-1; 8 nucleotides line up with TRBD1. Germline trimming cut 3 bases from V and 6 bases from J; bases unmatched to any gene: 8. Looked up from germline, CDR1 is SGDLS and CDR2 is YYNGEE. CDR3 length: 15 residues. CDR3 amino acids: CASSAGQVRSNEQFF. CDR3 DNA sequence: TGTGCCAGCAGCGCGGGACAGGTCCGTAGCAATGAGCAGTTCTTC.

This clone was picked up one time. The chain carries TRBV27 and TRBJ2-7; 14 positions match TRBD2. Germline CDR1 is MNHEY and CDR2 is SMNVEV (reference sequence). The CDR3 loop spans 15 amino acids. J lost 5 bases, V lost 5 bases, and 5 bases had no gene match. The CDR3 bases are TGTGCCAGCAGTCCAGGGACTAGCGGGAGTGACGAGCAGTACTTC. Protein: CASSPGTSGSDEQYF.

This sequence joins TRBV7-2 and TRBJ2-3; D gene ambiguous. The CDR3 runs 15 residues. CDR1 is SGHTA and CDR2 is FQGNSA in the germline V gene. V lost 5 bases, J lost 0 bases, and 12 bases lay in between. The CDR3 protein is CASSPGRRSTDTQYF. In DNA form, the CDR3 reads TGTGCCAGCAGCCCTGGTAGGCGGAGCACAGATACGCAGTATTTT. The full variable domain, with the rest looked up from reference TRBV7-2 and TRBJ2-3, is GAGVSQSPSNKVTEKGKDVELRCDPISGHTALYWYRQSLGQGLEFLIYFQGNSAPDKSGLPSDRFSAERTGGSVSTLTIQRTQQEDSAVYLCASSPGRRSTDTQYFGPGTRLTVL.

This chain uses TRBV10-3 with TRBJ1-4, with unresolved D. The CDR3 covers 14 residues. Germline assignment: CDR1 ENHRY and CDR2 SYGVKD. With 8 bases removed from V and 0 bases from J, the gap between germline ends came to 10 bases. CDR3 DNA: TGTGCCATCGCTGGAGGTGCAACTAATGAAAAACTGTTTTTT. Translation gives CAIAGGATNEKLFF.

This clone was detected only a few times. This sequence joins TRBV4-3 and TRBJ2-7; D is unclear. The ends were cut back, 1 base at V and 2 bases at J, with 9 bases in the middle. This CDR3 region has 14 residues. Per germline, CDR1 LGHNA and CDR2 YSLEER. CDR3 sequence: CASSQGVSAYEQYF. The CDR3 DNA reads as TGCGCCAGCAGCCAAGGGGTGAGCGCCTACGAGCAGTACTTC.

V usage is TRBV7-9 and J usage is TRBJ1-1; D not certain. The length of the CDR3 is 17 residues. Germline CDR1 SEHNR, CDR2 FQNEAQ (reference sequence). V was cut by 5 bases and J by 1 base, with 20 bases left in between. CDR3 coding DNA: TGTGCCAGCAGCCCCCGGACTAAGTACGTCGCGAACACTGAAGCTTTCTTT. Its translation is CASSPRTKYVANTEAFF.

This clone turned up a few times. This chain uses TRBV7-2 with TRBJ1-5, with a tentative D call TRBD1 (6 bases). The germline CDR1 and CDR2 sequences are SGHTA and FQGNSA. V lost 3 bases and J 9 bases, leaving 12 bases between the germline ends. This CDR3 has 13 amino acids. Here the CDR3 DNA reads TGTGCCAGCAGCTTCGACGGGGGGCGGCCCCAGCATTTT. Its protein is CASSFDGGRPQHF.

V is TRBV27 and J is TRBJ1-4; 8 nucleotides match TRBD1. Trimming at V came to 6 bases and at J to 7 bases, leaving 7 bases not matched to a gene. CDR3 length equals 14 residues. CDR1 MNHEY and CDR2 SMNVEV come from the germline V gene (reference sequence). CDR3 in amino acids: CASSRQGAGEKLFF. DNA for the CDR3: TGTGCCAGCAGCCGTCAGGGGGCGGGTGAAAAACTGTTTTTT.

V usage is TRBV7-6 and J usage is TRBJ2-2; unclear D gene. The CDR3 length is 15 residues. V lost 2 bases, J lost 2 bases, and 9 bases lay in between. CDR1 SGHVS and CDR2 FNYEAQ come from the germline V gene. The CDR3 DNA sequence: TGTGCCAGCAGCTTATTTGCGGTAAACACCGGGGAGCTGTTTTTT. Its protein product is CASSLFAVNTGELFF.

In its sample, this clone was seen once. The chain is built from TRBV5-1 and TRBJ1-3; 9 bases are shared with TRBD1. CDR3 length: 15 residues. Germline V gene data show CDR1 as SGHRS and CDR2 as YFSETQ. The V segment lost 0 bases and the J segment 4 bases; nucleotides outside the gene matches: 2. The CDR3 sequence: CASSLDRGPGNTIYF. Here the CDR3 DNA reads TGCGCCAGCAGCTTGGACAGGGGGCCCGGAAACACCATATATTTT. The full variable domain, with the rest looked up from reference TRBV5-1 and TRBJ1-3, is KAGVTQTPRYLIKTRGQQVTLSCSPISGHRSVSWYQQTPGQGLQFLFEYFSETQRNKGNFPGRFSGRQFSNSRSEMNVSTLELGDSALYLCASSLDRGPGNTIYFGEGSWLTVV.

V gene TRBV11-3 combines with J gene TRBJ2-5, with D tentatively TRBD2 (6 bases). Trimming took 1 base from V and 0 from J, leaving 12 bases between them. The CDR3 sequence is 16 residues long. Germline assignment: CDR1 SGHNT and CDR2 YENEEA. Written as DNA, the CDR3 is TGTGCCAGCAGCTTAGTGGTTAGCGGAGACCAAGAGACCCAGTACTTC. It specifies CASSLVVSGDQETQYF.

The chain employs TRBV4-3 and TRBJ2-2; 11 nucleotides match TRBD2. This CDR3 has 17 residues. Germline V gene lookup returns CDR1 LGHNA and CDR2 YSLEER. Germline trimming cut 2 bases from V and 4 bases from J; bases unmatched to any gene: 6. The DNA for the CDR3 is TGCGCCAGCAGCCAATGGGCGGGGACTAGCGGCACCGGGGAGCTGTTTTTT. Translating gives CASSQWAGTSGTGELFF.

This clone was seen a handful of times. The rearrangement uses TRBV11-2 and TRBJ2-7; tentatively, D is TRBD2 (6 bases). The germline V and J ends were trimmed by 4 bases and 4 bases, with 14 bases remaining between them. Germline V CDR1 and CDR2: SGHAT, FQNNGV. The CDR3 totals 14 residues. CDR3 amino acids: CASSYGTGRYEQYF. As DNA, the CDR3 is TGTGCCAGCAGCTATGGGACCGGGAGATACGAGCAGTACTTC.

The chain recombines TRBV4-1 with TRBJ2-7, with 12 bases fitting TRBD2. Germline trimming cut 1 base from V and 3 bases from J; bases unmatched to any gene: 1. The CDR3 totals 15 residues. CDR1 is MGHRA, CDR2 YSYEKL, per germline. CDR3 in amino acids: CASSQGLAGVYEQYF. The CDR3 DNA sequence: TGCGCCAGCAGCCAAGGACTAGCGGGAGTCTACGAGCAGTACTTC.

The CDR3 nucleotides are TGTGCCAGCAGCCGTAGGACTGGGTACAATGAGCAGTTCTTC. This translates into CASSRRTGYNEQFF. The rearrangement uses TRBV6-5 and TRBJ2-1, with D possibly being TRBD2 (5 bases). Trimming took off 6 bases at V and 4 bases at J, with 13 bases between the two ends. Germline CDR1 and CDR2: MNHEY and SVGAGI. The CDR3 extends over 14 amino acids.

The gene calls are TRBV7-8 and TRBJ2-5; 9 bases align to TRBD2. The trim removed 3 bases at V and 1 base at J, leaving 9 bases unmatched. Germline CDR1 and CDR2: SGHVS and FQNEAQ. The CDR3 length is 17 residues. The CDR3 loop is CASSFPSGSGGQETQYF. For the CDR3, the DNA is TGTGCCAGCAGCTTCCCCTCGGGTAGCGGGGGCCAAGAGACCCAGTACTTC.

The genes are TRBV19 and TRBJ1-5; a possible D gene is TRBD1 (6 bases). The V end was cut by 6 bases, the J end by 5 bases, with 11 bases between. CDR3 length: 13 residues. CDR1 is LNHDA, CDR2 SQIVND, per germline (reference sequence). The CDR3 DNA reads TGTGCCAGTAGAGGGGGTTGGGATCAGCCCCAGCATTTT. This gives the protein CASRGGWDQPQHF.

The gene calls are TRBV19 and TRBJ1-1, with 10 bases that match TRBD1. With 3 bases clipped from V and 11 bases from J, the junction kept 9 bases outside the gene matches. The CDR3 runs to 14 residues. In germline, CDR1 is LNHDA, CDR2 SQIVND (reference sequence). The CDR3 DNA reads TGTGCCAGTAGTATTAGCCGGGACAGGGGCGAGGCTTTCTTT. Encoded protein: CASSISRDRGEAFF.

This chain connects TRBV28 to TRBJ1-2; the D is unclear. With 3 bases removed from V and 4 bases from J, the gap between germline ends came to 18 bases. The CDR3 spans 16 residues. CDR1 and CDR2 from the germline V gene are MDHEN and SYDVKM. The CDR3 DNA reads as TGTGCCAGCAGTTTCTCGTGGGAAGGGAGACCCTATGGCTACACCTTC. Translating gives CASSFSWEGRPYGYTF.

The V and J genes are TRBV2 and TRBJ1-5, with D possibly being TRBD1 (5 bases). The CDR3 is 15 amino acids. The V gene's germline CDR1 is SNHLY and CDR2 FYNNEI. The V and J ends lost 6 bases and 7 bases respectively, with 19 bases between them. The CDR3 is CASSHGRGGAQPQHF. CDR3 sequence (DNA): TGTGCCAGCAGCCACGGGAGGGGCGGAGCGCAGCCCCAGCATTTT.

This chain joins TRBV4-3 and TRBJ1-5, with D hard to call. V dropped 1 base and J dropped 2 bases, with 6 bases sitting between them. Germline CDR1 and CDR2: LGHNA and YSLEER. This CDR3 has 14 residues. The CDR3 spells CASSQVRGNQPQHF. In DNA form, the CDR3 reads TGCGCCAGCAGCCAAGTTCGGGGCAATCAGCCCCAGCATTTT.

The rearrangement links TRBV5-1 to TRBJ2-3, with TRBD2 identical over 9 bases. J lost 4 bases, V lost 4 bases, and 7 bases had no gene match. The germline CDR1 and CDR2 sequences are SGHRS and YFSETQ. The length of the CDR3 is 15 residues. The CDR3 is CASSPLAGRADTQYF. The CDR3 bases are TGCGCCAGCAGCCCCCTAGCGGGACGAGCAGATACGCAGTATTTT.

This chain uses TRBV5-8 with TRBJ1-3; 10 bases are a match to TRBD1. Germline values: CDR1 SGHTS, CDR2 YDEGEE. J was trimmed by 2 bases and V by 7 bases; bases with no gene match: 6. The CDR3 totals 15 residues. CDR3 sequence: CASYKGQGTGNTIYF. As DNA, the CDR3 is TGTGCCAGCTATAAGGGACAGGGGACTGGAAACACCATATATTTT.

The rearrangement links TRBV13 to TRBJ2-2; 7 bases align to TRBD1. The CDR3 spans 17 residues. CDR1 PRHDT and CDR2 FYEKMQ come from the germline V gene (reference sequence). The V and J ends lost 4 bases and 1 base, in that order; junction bases with no gene match: 9. The CDR3 DNA reads TGTGCCAGCAGCTCCATATCCGGGACAGTGAACACCGGGGAGCTGTTTTTT. Its translation: CASSSISGTVNTGELFF.

This CDR3 is CSVPDYGYTF. CDR3 nucleotide sequence: TGCAGCGTCCCGGACTATGGCTACACCTTC. V usage is TRBV29-1 and J usage is TRBJ1-2; no clear D gene. Germline CDR1 reads SQVTM; CDR2 reads ANQGSEA. Trimming left V 6 bases short and J 3 bases short, with 5 bases between. The CDR3 sequence is 10 residues long.

J is TRBJ1-6 and V is TRBV5-5; the D gene is possibly TRBD1 (6 bases). CDR1 is SGHKS and CDR2 is YYEKEE in the germline V gene (reference sequence). Between the trimmed V and J ends, which lost 4 bases and 10 bases, there was a span of 15 bases. This CDR3 comprises 14 residues. Here the CDR3 reads CASSGTGLNSPLHF. CDR3 DNA sequence: TGTGCCAGCAGCGGAACAGGGTTGAACTCACCCCTCCACTTT.

The chain uses TRBV5-1 and TRBJ1-2, with 7 bases fitting TRBD1. There are 12 residues in the CDR3. Trimming at V came to 4 bases and at J to 8 bases, leaving 5 bases not matched to a gene. Germline assignment: CDR1 SGHRS and CDR2 YFSETQ. Here the CDR3 DNA reads TGCGCCAGCAGCCTGGACAGGCTGGGCTACACCTTC. This codes for CASSLDRLGYTF.

This clone was seen only a few times. The V gene is TRBV9, the J gene TRBJ2-1, with TRBD2 matching 13 bases. CDR3 length: 16 amino acids. Germline V gene data show CDR1 as SGDLS and CDR2 as YYNGEE. Trimming removed 3 bases from V and 4 bases from J; junction bases left unmatched: 4. The CDR3 sequence: CASSATSGRAYNEQFF. The CDR3 DNA follows: TGTGCCAGCAGCGCCACTAGCGGGAGGGCATACAATGAGCAGTTCTTC.

The rearrangement uses TRBV4-2 and TRBJ2-3; D ambiguous. This CDR3 has 14 amino acids. CDR1 LGHNA and CDR2 YNFKEQ come from the germline V gene. V dropped 4 bases and J dropped 0 bases, with 8 bases sitting between them. The CDR3 region is CASSPGLSTDTQYF. The CDR3, as DNA: TGTGCCAGCAGCCCCGGGTTGAGCACAGATACGCAGTATTTT.

The chain uses TRBV19 and TRBJ2-6; D unresolved. The ends were cut back, 7 bases at V and 3 bases at J, with 10 bases in the middle. CDR1 is LNHDA, CDR2 SQIVND, per germline (reference sequence). CDR3 length equals 14 residues. The DNA for the CDR3 is TGTGCCAGTAAGCTTGGCGGTGGGGCCAACGTCCTGACTTTC. Protein sequence: CASKLGGGANVLTF.